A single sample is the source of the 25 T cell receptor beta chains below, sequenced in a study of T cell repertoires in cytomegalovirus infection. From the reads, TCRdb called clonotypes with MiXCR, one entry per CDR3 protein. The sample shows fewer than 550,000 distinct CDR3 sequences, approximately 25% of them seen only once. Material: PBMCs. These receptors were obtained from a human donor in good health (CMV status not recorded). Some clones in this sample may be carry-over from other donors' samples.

For the CDR3, the DNA is TGTGCCAGCAGGGCTAGCGCAGATACGCAGTATTTT. Protein sequence: CASRASADTQYF. The chain has TRBV6-2 or TRBV6-3 and TRBJ2-3, with D possibly TRBD2 on 6 matching bases. CDR3 size: 12 residues. The ends were cut back, 6 bases at V and 4 bases at J, with 8 bases in the middle. Germline lookup yields CDR1 MNHEY and CDR2 SVGEGT.

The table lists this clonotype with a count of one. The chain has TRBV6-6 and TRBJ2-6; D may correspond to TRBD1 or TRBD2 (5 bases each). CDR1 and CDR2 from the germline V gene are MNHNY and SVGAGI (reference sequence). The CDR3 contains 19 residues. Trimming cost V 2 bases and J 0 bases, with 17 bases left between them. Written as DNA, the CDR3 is TGTGCCAGCAGTTACCCCGTCATGGGACGCACCTCTGGGGCCAACGTCCTGACTTTC. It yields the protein CASSYPVMGRTSGANVLTF.

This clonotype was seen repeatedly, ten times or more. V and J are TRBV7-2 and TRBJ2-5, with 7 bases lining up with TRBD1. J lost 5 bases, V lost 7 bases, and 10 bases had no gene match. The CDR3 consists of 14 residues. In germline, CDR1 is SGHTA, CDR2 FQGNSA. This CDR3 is CASTPRQGVETQYF. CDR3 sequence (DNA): TGTGCCAGCACCCCAAGACAGGGTGTGGAGACCCAGTACTTC.

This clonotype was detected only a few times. The DNA for the CDR3 is TGTGCCAGCAGCTCTGCCGGGTCCCTAAGGCACGAGCAGTACTTC. This codes for CASSSAGSLRHEQYF. This sequence joins TRBV7-2 and TRBJ2-7; D is unresolved. Germline CDR1 and CDR2: SGHTA and FQGNSA. CDR3 length: 15 residues. V shed 4 bases and J shed 5 bases, with 18 bases lying between them.

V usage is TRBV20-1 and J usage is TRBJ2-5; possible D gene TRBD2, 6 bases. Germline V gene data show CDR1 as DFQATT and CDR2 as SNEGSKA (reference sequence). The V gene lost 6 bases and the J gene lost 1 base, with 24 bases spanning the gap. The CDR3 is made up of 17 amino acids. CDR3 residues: CSARDARLALTQETQYF. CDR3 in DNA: TGCAGTGCCAGGGATGCGCGGCTAGCGTTAACCCAAGAGACCCAGTACTTC.

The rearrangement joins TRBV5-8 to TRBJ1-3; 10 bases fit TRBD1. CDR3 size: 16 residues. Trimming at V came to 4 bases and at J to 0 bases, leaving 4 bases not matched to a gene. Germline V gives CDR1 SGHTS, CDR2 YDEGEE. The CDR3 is CASSAGTGASGNTIYF. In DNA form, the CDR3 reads TGTGCCAGCAGCGCCGGGACAGGGGCCTCTGGAAACACCATATATTTT.

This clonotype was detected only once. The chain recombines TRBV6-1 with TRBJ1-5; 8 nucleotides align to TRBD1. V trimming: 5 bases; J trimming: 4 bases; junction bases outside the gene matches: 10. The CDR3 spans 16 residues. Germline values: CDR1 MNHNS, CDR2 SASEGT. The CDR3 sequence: CASSTNRGYYNQPQHF. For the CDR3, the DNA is TGTGCCAGCAGTACAAACAGGGGGTACTATAATCAGCCCCAGCATTTT.

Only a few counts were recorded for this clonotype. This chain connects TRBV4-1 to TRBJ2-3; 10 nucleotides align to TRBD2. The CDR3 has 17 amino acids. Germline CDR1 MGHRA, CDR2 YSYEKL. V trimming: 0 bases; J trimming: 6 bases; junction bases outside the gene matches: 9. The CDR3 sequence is CASSQEAASGRGDTQYF. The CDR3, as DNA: TGCGCCAGCAGCCAAGAAGCGGCTAGCGGGAGAGGTGATACGCAGTATTTT.

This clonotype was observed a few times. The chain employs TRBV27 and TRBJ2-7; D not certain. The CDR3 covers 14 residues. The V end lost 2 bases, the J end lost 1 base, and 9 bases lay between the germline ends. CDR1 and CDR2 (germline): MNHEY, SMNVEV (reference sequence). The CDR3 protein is CASSLTRSSYEQYV. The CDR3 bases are TGTGCCAGCAGTTTAACCAGGAGTTCCTACGAGCAGTACGTC.

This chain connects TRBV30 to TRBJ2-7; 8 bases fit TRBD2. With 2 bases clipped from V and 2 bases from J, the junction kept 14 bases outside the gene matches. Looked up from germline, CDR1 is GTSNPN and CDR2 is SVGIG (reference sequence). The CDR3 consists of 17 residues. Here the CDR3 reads CAWSPTRTSGAAYEQYF. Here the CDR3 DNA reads TGTGCCTGGAGTCCTACCCGTACTAGCGGTGCCGCCTACGAGCAGTACTTC.

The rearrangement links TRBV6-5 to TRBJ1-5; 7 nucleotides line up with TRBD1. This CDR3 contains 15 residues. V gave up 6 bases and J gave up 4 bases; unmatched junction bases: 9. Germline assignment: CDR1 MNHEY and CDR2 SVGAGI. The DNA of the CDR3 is TGTGCCAGCAGATCAGGACAGGCTGGAAATCAGCCCCAGCATTTT. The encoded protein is CASRSGQAGNQPQHF.

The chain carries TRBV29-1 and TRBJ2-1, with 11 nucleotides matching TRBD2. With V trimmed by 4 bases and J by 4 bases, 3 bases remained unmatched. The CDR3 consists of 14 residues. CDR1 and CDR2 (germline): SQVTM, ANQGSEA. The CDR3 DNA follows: TGCAGCGTTGGACTAGCGGGAATGTACAATGAGCAGTTCTTC. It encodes CSVGLAGMYNEQFF.

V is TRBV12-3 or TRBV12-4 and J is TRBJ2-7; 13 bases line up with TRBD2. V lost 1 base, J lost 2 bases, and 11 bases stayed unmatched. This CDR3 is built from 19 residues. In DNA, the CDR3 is TGTGCCAGCAGTTTAGTATTACGGACTAGCGGGAGTATCACCTACGAGCAGTACGTC. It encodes CASSLVLRTSGSITYEQYV.

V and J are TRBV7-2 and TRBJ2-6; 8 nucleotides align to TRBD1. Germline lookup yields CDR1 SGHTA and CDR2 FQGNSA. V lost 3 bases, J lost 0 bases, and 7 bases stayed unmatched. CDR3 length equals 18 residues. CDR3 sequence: CASSFRTGSYSGANVLTF. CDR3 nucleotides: TGTGCCAGCAGCTTTCGGACAGGGAGCTACTCTGGGGCCAACGTCCTGACTTTC.

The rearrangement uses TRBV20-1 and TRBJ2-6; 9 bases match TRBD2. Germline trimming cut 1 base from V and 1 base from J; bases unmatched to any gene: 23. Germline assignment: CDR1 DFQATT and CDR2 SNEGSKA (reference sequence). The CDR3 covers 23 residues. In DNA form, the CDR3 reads TGCAGTGCTAGAGCCTTCGGGTCGGGCGGGAGGGCCGGGTTTGCATCTGGGGCCAACGTCCTGACTTTC. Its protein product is CSARAFGSGGRAGFASGANVLTF.

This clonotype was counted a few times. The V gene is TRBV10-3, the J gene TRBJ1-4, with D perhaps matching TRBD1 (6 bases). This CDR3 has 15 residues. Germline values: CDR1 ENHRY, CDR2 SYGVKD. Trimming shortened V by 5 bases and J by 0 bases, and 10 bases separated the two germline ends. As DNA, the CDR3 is TGTGCCATCAGTAGGGACACCGCAACTAATGAAAAACTGTTTTTT. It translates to CAISRDTATNEKLFF.

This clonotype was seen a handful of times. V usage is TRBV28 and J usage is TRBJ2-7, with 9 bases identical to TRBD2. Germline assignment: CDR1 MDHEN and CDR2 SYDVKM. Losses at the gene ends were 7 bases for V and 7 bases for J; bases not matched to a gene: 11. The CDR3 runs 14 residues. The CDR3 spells CASNGLAGEREQYV. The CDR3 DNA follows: TGTGCCAGCAATGGTTTAGCGGGAGAGAGGGAGCAGTACGTC.

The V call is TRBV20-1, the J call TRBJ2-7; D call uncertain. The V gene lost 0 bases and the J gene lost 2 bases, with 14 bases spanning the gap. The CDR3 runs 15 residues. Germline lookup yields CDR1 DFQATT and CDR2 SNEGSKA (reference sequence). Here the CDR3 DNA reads TGCAGTGCTAGAGATCCGAAGGGCGGCCCCTACGAGCAGTACTTC. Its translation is CSARDPKGGPYEQYF.

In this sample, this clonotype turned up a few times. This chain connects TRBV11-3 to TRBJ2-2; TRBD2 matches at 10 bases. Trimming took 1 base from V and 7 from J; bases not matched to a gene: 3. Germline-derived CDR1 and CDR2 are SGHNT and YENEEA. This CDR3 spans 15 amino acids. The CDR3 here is CASSLASGSFGELFF. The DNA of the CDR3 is TGTGCCAGCAGCTTAGCTAGCGGGAGTTTCGGGGAGCTGTTTTTT.

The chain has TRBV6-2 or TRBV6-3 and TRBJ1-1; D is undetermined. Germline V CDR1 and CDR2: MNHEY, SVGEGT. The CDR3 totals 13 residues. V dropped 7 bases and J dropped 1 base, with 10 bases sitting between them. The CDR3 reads CASTTVGNTEAFF. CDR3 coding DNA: TGTGCCAGCACCACCGTCGGGAACACTGAAGCTTTCTTT.

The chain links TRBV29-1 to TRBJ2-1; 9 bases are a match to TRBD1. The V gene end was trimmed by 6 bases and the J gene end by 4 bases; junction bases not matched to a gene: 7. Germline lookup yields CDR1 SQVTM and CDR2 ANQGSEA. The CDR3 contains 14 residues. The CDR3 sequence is CSVKPGQGYNEQFF. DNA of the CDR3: TGCAGCGTGAAACCGGGACAGGGTTACAATGAGCAGTTCTTC.

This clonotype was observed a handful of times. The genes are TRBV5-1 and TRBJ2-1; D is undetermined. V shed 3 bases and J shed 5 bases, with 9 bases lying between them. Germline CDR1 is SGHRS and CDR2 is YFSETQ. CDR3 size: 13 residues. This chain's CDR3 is CASSSIRDNEQFF. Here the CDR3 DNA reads TGCGCCAGCAGCTCCATTAGAGACAATGAGCAGTTCTTC.

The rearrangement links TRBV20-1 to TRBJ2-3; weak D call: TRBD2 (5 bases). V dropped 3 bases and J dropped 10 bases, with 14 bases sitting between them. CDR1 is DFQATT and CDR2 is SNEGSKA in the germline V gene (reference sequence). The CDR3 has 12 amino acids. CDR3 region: CSASLAWAAQYF. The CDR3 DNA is TGCAGTGCTAGCTTAGCGTGGGCCGCGCAGTATTTT.

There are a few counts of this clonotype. CDR3 region: CASSSTYLNTEAFF. The CDR3 DNA reads as TGTGCCAGCAGCTCGACATATTTGAACACTGAAGCTTTCTTT. The chain recombines TRBV5-6 with TRBJ1-1; D remains ambiguous. The germline V gene has CDR1 SGHDT and CDR2 YYEEEE. Trimming pared 3 bases from V and 0 bases from J, leaving 9 bases between. CDR3 length: 14 amino acids.

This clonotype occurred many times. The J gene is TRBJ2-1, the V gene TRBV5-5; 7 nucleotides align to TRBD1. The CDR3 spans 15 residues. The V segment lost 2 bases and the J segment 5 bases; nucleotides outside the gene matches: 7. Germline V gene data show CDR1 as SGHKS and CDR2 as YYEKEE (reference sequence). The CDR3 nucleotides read TGTGCCAGCAGCTTTGTTGGGACAGAGAACAATGAGCAGTTCTTC. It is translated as CASSFVGTENNEQFF.